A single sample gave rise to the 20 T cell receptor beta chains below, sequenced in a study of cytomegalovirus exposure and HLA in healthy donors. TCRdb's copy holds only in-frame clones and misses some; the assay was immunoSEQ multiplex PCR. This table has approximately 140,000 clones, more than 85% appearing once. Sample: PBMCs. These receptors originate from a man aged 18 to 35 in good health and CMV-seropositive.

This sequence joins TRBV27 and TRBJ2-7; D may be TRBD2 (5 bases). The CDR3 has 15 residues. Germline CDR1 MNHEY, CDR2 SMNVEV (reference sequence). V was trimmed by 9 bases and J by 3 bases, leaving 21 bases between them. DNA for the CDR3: TGTGCCAGAATAGGACTGGCCGATCCTCTCTACGAGCAGTACTTC. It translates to CARIGLADPLYEQYF.

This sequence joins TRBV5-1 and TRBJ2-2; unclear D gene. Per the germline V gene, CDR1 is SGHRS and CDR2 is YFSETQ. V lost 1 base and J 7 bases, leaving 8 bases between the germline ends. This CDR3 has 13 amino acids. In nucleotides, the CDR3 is TGCGCCAGCAGCTTGACTCGAGACGGGGAGCTGTTTTTT. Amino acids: CASSLTRDGELFF. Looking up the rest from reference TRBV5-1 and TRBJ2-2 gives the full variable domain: KAGVTQTPRYLIKTRGQQVTLSCSPISGHRSVSWYQQTPGQGLQFLFEYFSETQRNKGNFPGRFSGRQFSNSRSEMNVSTLELGDSALYLCASSLTRDGELFFGEGSRLTVL.

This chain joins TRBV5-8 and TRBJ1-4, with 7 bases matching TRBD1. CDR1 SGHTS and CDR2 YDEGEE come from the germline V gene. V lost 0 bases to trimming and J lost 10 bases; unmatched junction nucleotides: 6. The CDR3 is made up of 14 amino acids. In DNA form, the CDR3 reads TGTGCCAGCAGCTTGGTTCAGACAGGGAGAAAACTGTTTTTT. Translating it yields CASSLVQTGRKLFF.

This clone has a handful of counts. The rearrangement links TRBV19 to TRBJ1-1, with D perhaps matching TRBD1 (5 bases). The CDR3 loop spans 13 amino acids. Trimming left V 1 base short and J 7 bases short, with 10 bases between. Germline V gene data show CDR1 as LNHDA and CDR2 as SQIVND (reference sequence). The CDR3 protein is CASSIGDSIEAFF. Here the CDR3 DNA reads TGTGCCAGTAGTATAGGAGACAGTATTGAAGCTTTCTTT. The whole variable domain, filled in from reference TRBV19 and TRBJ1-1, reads DGGITQSPKYLFRKEGQNVTLSCEQNLNHDAMYWYRQDPGQGLRLIYYSQIVNDFQKGDIAEGYSVSREKKESFPLTVTSAQKNPTAFYLCASSIGDSIEAFFGQGTRLTVV.

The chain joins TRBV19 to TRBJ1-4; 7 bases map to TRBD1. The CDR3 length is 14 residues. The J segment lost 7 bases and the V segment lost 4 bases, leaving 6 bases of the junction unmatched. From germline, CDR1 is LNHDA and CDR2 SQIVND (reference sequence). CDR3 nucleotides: TGTGCCAGTAGTACCGGACAGGTTTCTGAAAAACTGTTTTTT. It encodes CASSTGQVSEKLFF.

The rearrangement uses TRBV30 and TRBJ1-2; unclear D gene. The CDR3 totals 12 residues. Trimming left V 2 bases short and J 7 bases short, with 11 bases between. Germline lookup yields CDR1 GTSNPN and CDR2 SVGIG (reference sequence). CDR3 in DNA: TGTGCCTGGAGTCCCGGGTCTTTTGGCTACACCTTC. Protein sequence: CAWSPGSFGYTF.

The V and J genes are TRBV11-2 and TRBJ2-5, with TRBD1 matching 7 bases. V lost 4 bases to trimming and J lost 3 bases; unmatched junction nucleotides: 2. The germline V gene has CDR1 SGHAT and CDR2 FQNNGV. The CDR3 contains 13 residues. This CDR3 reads CASSSTGEETQYF. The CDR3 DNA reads TGTGCCAGCAGCTCAACAGGGGAAGAGACCCAGTACTTC.

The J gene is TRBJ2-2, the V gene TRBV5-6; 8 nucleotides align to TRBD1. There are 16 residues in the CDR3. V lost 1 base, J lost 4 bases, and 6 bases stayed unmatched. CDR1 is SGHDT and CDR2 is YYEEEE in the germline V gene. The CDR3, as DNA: TGTGCCAGCAGCTTGTTTTCCGGGACAGGCACCGGGGAGCTGTTTTTT. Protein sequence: CASSLFSGTGTGELFF.

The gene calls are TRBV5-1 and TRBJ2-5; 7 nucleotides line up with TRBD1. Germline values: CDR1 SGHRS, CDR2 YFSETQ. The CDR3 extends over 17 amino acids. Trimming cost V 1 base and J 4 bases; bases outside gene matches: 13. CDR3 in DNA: TGCGCCAGCAGCTTGACCCCTACGACAGGGAAGGGAGAGACCCAGTACTTC. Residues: CASSLTPTTGKGETQYF.

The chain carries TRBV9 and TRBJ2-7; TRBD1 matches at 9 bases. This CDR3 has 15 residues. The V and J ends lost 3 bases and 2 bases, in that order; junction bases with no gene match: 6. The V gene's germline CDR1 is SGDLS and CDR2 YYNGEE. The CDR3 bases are TGTGCCAGCAGCGCCGGGACAGGGAAGGCCTACGAGCAGTACTTC. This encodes CASSAGTGKAYEQYF. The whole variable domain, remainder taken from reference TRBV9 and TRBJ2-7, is DSGVTQTPKHLITATGQRVTLRCSPRSGDLSVYWYQQSLDQGLQFLIQYYNGEERAKGNILERFSAQQFPDLHSELNLSSLELGDSALYFCASSAGTGKAYEQYFGPGTRLTVT.

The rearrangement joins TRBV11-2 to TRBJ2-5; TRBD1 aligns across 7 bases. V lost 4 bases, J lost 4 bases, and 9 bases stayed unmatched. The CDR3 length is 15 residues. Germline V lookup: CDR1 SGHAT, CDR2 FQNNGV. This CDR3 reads CASSWVDRLGETQYF. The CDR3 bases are TGTGCCAGCAGCTGGGTGGACAGGTTAGGAGAGACCCAGTACTTC.

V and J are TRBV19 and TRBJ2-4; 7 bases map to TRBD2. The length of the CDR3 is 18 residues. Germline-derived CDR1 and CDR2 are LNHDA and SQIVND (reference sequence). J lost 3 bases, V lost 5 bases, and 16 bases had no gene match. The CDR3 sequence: CASSGGGNPIQHKNIQYF. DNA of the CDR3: TGTGCCAGTAGTGGGGGGGGTAACCCGATACAACACAAAAACATTCAGTACTTC.

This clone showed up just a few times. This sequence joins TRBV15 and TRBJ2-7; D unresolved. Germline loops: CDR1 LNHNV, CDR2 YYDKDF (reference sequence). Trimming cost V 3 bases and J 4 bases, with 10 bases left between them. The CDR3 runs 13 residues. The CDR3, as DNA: TGTGCCACCAGCAGCGCCCTTACTTACGAGCAGTACTTC. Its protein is CATSSALTYEQYF.

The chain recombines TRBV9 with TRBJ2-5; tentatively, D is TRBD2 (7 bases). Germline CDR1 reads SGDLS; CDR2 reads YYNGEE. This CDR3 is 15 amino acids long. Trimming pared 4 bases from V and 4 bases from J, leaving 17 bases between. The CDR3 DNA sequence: TGTGCCAGCAGCCCTCTGGGGGGGCGCGGAGAGACCCAGTACTTC. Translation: CASSPLGGRGETQYF.

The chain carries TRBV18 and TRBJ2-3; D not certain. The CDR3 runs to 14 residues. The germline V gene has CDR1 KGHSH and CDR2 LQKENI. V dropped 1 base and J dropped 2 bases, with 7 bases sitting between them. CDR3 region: CASSPQQHTDTQYF. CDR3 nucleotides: TGTGCCAGCTCACCACAACAGCACACAGATACGCAGTATTTT.

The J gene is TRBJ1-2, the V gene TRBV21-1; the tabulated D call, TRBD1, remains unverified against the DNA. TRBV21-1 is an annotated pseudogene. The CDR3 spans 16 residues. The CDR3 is CASRLPKHRELYGYTF. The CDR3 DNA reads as TGTGCCAGCAGATTGCCCAAACACAGGGAACTATATGGCTACACCTTC.

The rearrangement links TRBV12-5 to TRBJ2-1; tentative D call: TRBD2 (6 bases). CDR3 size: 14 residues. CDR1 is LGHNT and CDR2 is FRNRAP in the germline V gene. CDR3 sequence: CALGGRDNYNEQFF. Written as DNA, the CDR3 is TGTGCCCTGGGCGGGCGGGATAATTACAATGAGCAGTTCTTC. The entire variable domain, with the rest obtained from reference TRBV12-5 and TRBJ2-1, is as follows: DARVTQTPRHKVTEMGQEVTMRCQPILGHNTVFWYRQTMMQGLELLAYFRNRAPLDDSGMPKDRFSAEMPDATLATLKIQPSEPRDSAVYFCALGGRDNYNEQFFGPGTRLTVL.

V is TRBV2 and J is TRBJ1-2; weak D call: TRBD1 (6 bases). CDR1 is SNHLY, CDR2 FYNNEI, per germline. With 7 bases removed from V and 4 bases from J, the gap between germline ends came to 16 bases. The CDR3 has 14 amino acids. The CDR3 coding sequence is TGTGCCAGCAACGGGGGGCTAAGCGCCTATGGCTACACCTTC. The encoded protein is CASNGGLSAYGYTF.

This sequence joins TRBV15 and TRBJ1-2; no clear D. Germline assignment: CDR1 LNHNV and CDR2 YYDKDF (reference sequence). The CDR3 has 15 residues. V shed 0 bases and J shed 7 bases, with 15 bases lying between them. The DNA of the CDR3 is TGTGCCACCAGCAGAGATAGCGGCAGTCCCGGTGGCTACACCTTC. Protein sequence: CATSRDSGSPGGYTF.

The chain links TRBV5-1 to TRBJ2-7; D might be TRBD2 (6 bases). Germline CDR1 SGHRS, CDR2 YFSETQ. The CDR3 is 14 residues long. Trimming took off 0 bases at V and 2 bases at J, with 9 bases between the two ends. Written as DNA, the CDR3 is TGCGCCAGCAGCTTGGCTAGCGACGCCTACGAGCAGTACTTC. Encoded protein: CASSLASDAYEQYF.